This T cell receptor beta chain came from a study of technical replicates of blood from several donors. The CDR3 extends over 17 amino acids. Germline V gene lookup returns CDR1 MNHNS and CDR2 SASEGT. Trimming at V came to 4 bases and at J to 0 bases, leaving 4 bases not matched to a gene. This clone was recorded once. This table comes from immunoSEQ multiplex PCR, and its TCRdb copy is limited to in-frame clones, with some not included. The data contain tens of thousands of clones, approximately 93% of them singletons. The TCR comes from a human donor in good health. Some clones in this sample may be carry-over from other donors' samples. The chain combines TRBV6-1 with TRBJ1-5; 12 bases map to TRBD1. Material: PBMCs. CDR3 amino acids: CASSGDRGPYSNQPQHF. The CDR3 nucleotides are TGTGCCAGCAGTGGGGACAGGGGGCCCTATAGCAATCAGCCCCAGCATTTT.